This T cell receptor beta chain was retrieved from a study of identical twins. This clonotype was seen only a few times. V was cut by 3 bases and J by 4 bases, with 13 bases left in between. The CDR3 loop spans 14 amino acids. CDR1 is DFQATT and CDR2 is SNEGSKA in the germline V gene (reference sequence). TCRdb fed the 5' RACE reads into MiXCR, producing one record per CDR3 protein. Of roughly 690,000 distinct CDR3 sequences in the sample, 20% to 25% were seen once. A further study also used this sample, focusing on T cells expressing NK-cell markers.

The chain uses TRBV20-1 and TRBJ2-1, with D possibly being TRBD2 (6 bases). The sequenced material came from PBMCs. This sequence originates from a woman aged 18-29 years in good health. Here the CDR3 reads CSARRRAHYNEQFF. The CDR3 DNA sequence: TGCAGTGCTAGGAGGAGGGCCCATTACAATGAGCAGTTCTTC.